Presented here are 21 T cell receptor beta chains from one specimen sequenced in a study of identical twins. Via MiXCR, TCRdb re-called the 5' RACE reads, giving one row per CDR3 protein. The sample consists of some 330,000 distinct CDR3 sequences, roughly 9% of them appearing once. The sequencing sample was made of naive T cells sorted from blood. The receptors come from a woman aged 45-65 years in good health.

This clonotype was detected a few times. CDR3 DNA sequence: TGTGCCAGCAGTGAAGTGGCTAAATCTAATGAAAAACTGTTTTTT. This encodes CASSEVAKSNEKLFF. The V gene is TRBV6-1, the J gene TRBJ1-4; D gene ambiguous. Germline assignment: CDR1 MNHNS and CDR2 SASEGT. There are 15 residues in the CDR3. V gave up 1 base and J gave up 3 bases, with 9 bases separating them.

This chain uses TRBV20-1 with TRBJ2-3; no reliable D call. CDR1 DFQATT and CDR2 SNEGSKA come from the germline V gene (reference sequence). The CDR3 runs to 12 residues. Here the CDR3 reads CSGLRPSDTQYF. The CDR3 bases are TGCAGCGGCTTGCGTCCCTCAGATACGCAGTATTTT.

Comment on this clonotype: A junction end diverges from the germline sequence, so it may reflect a read error. The J gene is TRBJ1-1, the V gene TRBV25-1, with 10 bases identical to TRBD1. CDR1 is MGHDK, CDR2 SYGVNS, per germline. This CDR3 has 16 residues. The CDR3 region has the DNA TGTGACAGCAGTGGGCCCAGACAGGGGGCCGGGACTGAAGCTTTCTTT. It specifies CDSSGPRQGAGTEAFF.

The chain has TRBV29-1 and TRBJ2-7, with D maybe TRBD1 (5 bases). The germline gives CDR1 SQVTM, CDR2 ANQGSEA. The V gene lost 4 bases and the J gene lost 6 bases, with 7 bases spanning the gap. The CDR3 runs 10 residues. Here the CDR3 DNA reads TGCAGCGTTGGGGGCCTCGAGCAGTACTTC. Its protein is CSVGGLEQYF.

This clonotype was observed many times. This chain joins TRBV12-3 or TRBV12-4 and TRBJ2-1; D gene ambiguous. The CDR3 runs 12 residues. Trimming removed 0 bases from V and 8 bases from J, with 5 bases in between. CDR3 sequence (DNA): TGTGCCAGCAGTTTAGCTGTCGATGAGCAGTTCTTC. It translates to CASSLAVDEQFF.

V gene TRBV29-1 combines with J gene TRBJ2-1; TRBD2 might be the D (7 bases). The CDR3 is 13 residues long. V gave up 6 bases and J gave up 7 bases, with 16 bases separating them. In germline, CDR1 is SQVTM, CDR2 ANQGSEA. Here the CDR3 DNA reads TGCAGCGTGGGGGGGCGAGGGTTGAATGAGCAGTTCTTC. Translation gives CSVGGRGLNEQFF.

The rearrangement joins TRBV4-1 to TRBJ2-2; D unclear. The V end lost 1 base, the J end lost 6 bases, and 6 bases lay between the germline ends. CDR3 size: 13 residues. Germline assignment: CDR1 MGHRA and CDR2 YSYEKL. CDR3 in amino acids: CASSQVPAGELFF. DNA for the CDR3: TGCGCCAGCAGCCAAGTACCGGCCGGGGAGCTGTTTTTT.

This chain links TRBV12-3 or TRBV12-4 with TRBJ1-1; D gene ambiguous. The CDR3 has 13 residues. Trimming removed 6 bases at V and 6 bases at J, with 14 bases between. The CDR3 loop is CASRANPSAEAFF. The CDR3 DNA sequence: TGTGCCAGCAGGGCAAACCCCAGCGCTGAAGCTTTCTTT.

This clonotype occurred many times. This chain joins TRBV5-1 and TRBJ1-1; no reliable D call. From germline, CDR1 is SGHRS and CDR2 YFSETQ. The germline V and J ends were trimmed by 4 bases and 11 bases, with 15 bases remaining between them. The CDR3 is made up of 12 amino acids. The CDR3 spells CASSPDLVGAFF. The CDR3 DNA follows: TGCGCCAGCAGCCCGGACCTAGTGGGGGCTTTCTTT.

This clonotype showed up just a few times. The chain joins TRBV20-1 to TRBJ2-1; D gene uncertain. Trimming cost V 2 bases and J 0 bases, with 5 bases left between them. This CDR3 region has 13 residues. The V gene's germline CDR1 is DFQATT and CDR2 SNEGSKA (reference sequence). CDR3 DNA: TGCAGTGCTAGAACGGGCTCCTACAATGAGCAGTTCTTC. Translated: CSARTGSYNEQFF.

This clonotype was counted only a few times. This chain links TRBV5-1 with TRBJ2-5, with 14 bases aligning to TRBD2. The CDR3 loop spans 18 amino acids. The V and J ends lost 0 bases and 5 bases, in that order; junction bases with no gene match: 9. Germline CDR1 SGHRS, CDR2 YFSETQ. This CDR3 is CASSLDGTSGRVGETQYF. CDR3 coding DNA: TGCGCCAGCAGCTTGGATGGGACTAGCGGGAGAGTCGGGGAGACCCAGTACTTC.

The CDR3 protein is CASSLGVTTDTQYF. The DNA for the CDR3 is TGTGCCAGCAGTCTCGGGGTCACCACAGATACGCAGTATTTT. The chain is built from TRBV12-3 or TRBV12-4 and TRBJ2-3; TRBD2 might be the D (5 bases). V lost 5 bases and J 2 bases, leaving 11 bases between the germline ends. The CDR3 loop spans 14 amino acids.

Worth noting for this clonotype: A read error may explain this, as a much larger clone is one base away. The chain joins TRBV3-1 to TRBJ2-1, with 10 positions matching TRBD2. The CDR3 is 16 amino acids. In germline, CDR1 is LGHDT, CDR2 YNNKEL (reference sequence). Here the CDR3 reads CACSPMGTSAYNEQFF. The CDR3, as DNA: TGTGCCTGCAGTCCCATGGGGACTAGCGCATACAATGAGCAGTTCTTC.

This clonotype was seen repeatedly, ten times or more. The gene calls are TRBV12-3 or TRBV12-4 and TRBJ2-1; TRBD1 is a possible D gene (6 bases). There are 14 residues in the CDR3. V was cut by 1 base and J by 4 bases, with 8 bases left in between. The CDR3 DNA follows: TGTGCCAGCAGTTTAGGGACAGATTACAATGAGCAGTTCTTC. It codes for CASSLGTDYNEQFF.

This clonotype was recorded a few times. This chain connects TRBV5-1 to TRBJ2-1, with D hard to call. V lost 4 bases, J lost 9 bases, and 14 bases lay in between. This CDR3 is 13 amino acids long. In germline, CDR1 is SGHRS, CDR2 YFSETQ. The CDR3 here is CASSEGSRVEQFF. The CDR3 DNA follows: TGCGCCAGCAGCGAAGGTTCCCGGGTTGAGCAGTTCTTC.

This clonotype was detected ten times or more. This chain uses TRBV5-1 with TRBJ2-3; D possibly matches TRBD1 or TRBD2 (5 bases each). This CDR3 contains 15 residues. V was pared by 0 bases and J by 8 bases, with 16 bases between. The germline V gene encodes CDR1 SGHRS and CDR2 YFSETQ. The CDR3 DNA reads TGCGCCAGCAGCTTGGAAACTAACTGGGGGAGTACGCAGTATTTT. This gives the protein CASSLETNWGSTQYF. Together with reference TRBV5-1 and TRBJ2-3, the CDR3 gives the full variable domain: KAGVTQTPRYLIKTRGQQVTLSCSPISGHRSVSWYQQTPGQGLQFLFEYFSETQRNKGNFPGRFSGRQFSNSRSEMNVSTLELGDSALYLCASSLETNWGSTQYFGPGTRLTVL.

The rearrangement uses TRBV5-5 and TRBJ2-1; TRBD2 aligns across 10 bases. Germline-derived CDR1 and CDR2 are SGHKS and YYEKEE (reference sequence). CDR3 size: 15 residues. The V gene end was trimmed by 5 bases and the J gene end by 4 bases; junction bases not matched to a gene: 6. The CDR3, as DNA: TGTGCCAGCAGTCATGGACTAGCGGATTACAATGAGCAGTTCTTC. This sequence encodes CASSHGLADYNEQFF.

This clonotype was found a few times. The V and J genes are TRBV12-3 or TRBV12-4 and TRBJ1-3, with a tentative D call TRBD1 (6 bases). CDR3 length: 15 amino acids. Deletions cut 5 bases from V and 8 bases from J, with 19 bases between. The CDR3 nucleotides are TGTGCCAGCAGTCAAATGCCGGGACCAGGGGACACCATATATTTT. Translating gives CASSQMPGPGDTIYF.

The J gene is TRBJ2-1, the V gene TRBV28; D gene ambiguous. Per the germline V gene, CDR1 is MDHEN and CDR2 is SYDVKM. The V end lost 6 bases, the J end lost 13 bases, and 16 bases lay between the germline ends. The CDR3 has 12 residues. The CDR3 loop is CASRPQRASQFF. DNA for the CDR3: TGTGCCAGCAGACCCCAGCGCGCCTCTCAGTTCTTC.

The chain joins TRBV7-9 to TRBJ2-2; a possible D gene is TRBD1 (5 bases). The CDR3 length is 16 residues. The V end was cut by 5 bases, the J end by 4 bases, with 17 bases between. Germline loops: CDR1 SEHNR, CDR2 FQNEAQ (reference sequence). The chain's CDR3 is CASSPGRSWGTGELFF. The CDR3 DNA is TGTGCCAGCAGCCCAGGGCGATCCTGGGGCACCGGGGAGCTGTTTTTT.

This clonotype was counted many times. The chain uses TRBV12-3 or TRBV12-4 and TRBJ1-5, with TRBD1 matching over 9 bases. The trim removed 6 bases at V and 7 bases at J, leaving 10 bases unmatched. The CDR3 is 15 amino acids. CDR3 in amino acids: CASRQGQGPGQPQHF. CDR3 sequence (DNA): TGTGCCAGCAGACAGGGACAGGGCCCAGGACAGCCCCAGCATTTT.